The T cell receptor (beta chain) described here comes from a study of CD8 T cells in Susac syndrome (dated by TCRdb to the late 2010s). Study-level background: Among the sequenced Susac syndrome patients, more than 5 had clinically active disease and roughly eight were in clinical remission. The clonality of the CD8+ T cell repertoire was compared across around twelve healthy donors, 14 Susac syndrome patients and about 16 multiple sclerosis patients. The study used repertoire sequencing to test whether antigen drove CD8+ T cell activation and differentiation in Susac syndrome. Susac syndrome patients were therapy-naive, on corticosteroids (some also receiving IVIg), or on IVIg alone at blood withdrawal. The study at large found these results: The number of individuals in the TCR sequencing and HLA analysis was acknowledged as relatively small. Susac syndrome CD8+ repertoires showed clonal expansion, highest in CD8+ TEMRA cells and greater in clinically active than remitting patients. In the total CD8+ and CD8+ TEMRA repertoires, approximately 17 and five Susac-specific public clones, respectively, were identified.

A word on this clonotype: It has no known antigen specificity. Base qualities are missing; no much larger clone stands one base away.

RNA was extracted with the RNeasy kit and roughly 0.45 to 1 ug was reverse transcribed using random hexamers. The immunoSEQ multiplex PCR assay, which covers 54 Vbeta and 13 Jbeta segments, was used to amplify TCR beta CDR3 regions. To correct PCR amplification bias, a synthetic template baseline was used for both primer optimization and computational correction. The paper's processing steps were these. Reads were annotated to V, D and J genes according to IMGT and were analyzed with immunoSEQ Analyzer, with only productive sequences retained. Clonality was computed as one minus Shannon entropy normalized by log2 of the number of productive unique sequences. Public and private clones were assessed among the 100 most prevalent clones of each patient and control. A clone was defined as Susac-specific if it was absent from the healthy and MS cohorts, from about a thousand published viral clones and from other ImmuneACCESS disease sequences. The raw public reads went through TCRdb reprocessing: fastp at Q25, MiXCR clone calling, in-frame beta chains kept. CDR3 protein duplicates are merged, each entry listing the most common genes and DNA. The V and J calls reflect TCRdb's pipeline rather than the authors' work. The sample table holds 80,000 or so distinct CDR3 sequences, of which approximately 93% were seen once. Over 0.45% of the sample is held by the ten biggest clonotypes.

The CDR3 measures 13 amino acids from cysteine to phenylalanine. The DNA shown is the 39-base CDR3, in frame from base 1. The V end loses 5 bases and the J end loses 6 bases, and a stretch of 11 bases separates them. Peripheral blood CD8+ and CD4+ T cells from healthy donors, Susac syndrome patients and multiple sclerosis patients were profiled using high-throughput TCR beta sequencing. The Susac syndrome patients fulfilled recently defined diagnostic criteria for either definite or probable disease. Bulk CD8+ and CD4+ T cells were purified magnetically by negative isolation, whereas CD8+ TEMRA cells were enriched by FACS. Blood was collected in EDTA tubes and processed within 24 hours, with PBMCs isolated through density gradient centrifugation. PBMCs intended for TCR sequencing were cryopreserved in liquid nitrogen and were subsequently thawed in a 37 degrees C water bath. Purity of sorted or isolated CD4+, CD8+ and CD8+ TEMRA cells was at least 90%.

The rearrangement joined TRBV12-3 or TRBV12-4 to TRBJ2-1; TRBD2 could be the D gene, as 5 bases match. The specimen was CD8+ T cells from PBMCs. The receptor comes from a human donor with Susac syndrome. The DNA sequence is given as TGTGCCAGCAGTCTCCGGGGAATCAATGAGCAGTTCTTC. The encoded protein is CASSLRGINEQFF.